This T cell receptor beta chain is drawn from a study of beta chain features in type 1 diabetes. Study-level points and caveats: HLA influence on TCRB rearrangement stayed unresolved here.

All of the isolated RNA was reverse transcribed, so expressed TCRB transcripts were sequenced. Each sample of naive, central memory or regulatory T cells had, on average, roughly 3.4 million reads. The assay was immunoSEQ multiplex PCR, and TCRdb's table has in-frame clones only and misses some. The sample holds over 300,000 clones, less than 9.5% seen once. Via CD45RO/CCR7/CD25/CD127/CD95/CD27, cells of the CD4+ naive, central memory, regulatory and stem cell-like memory subsets were sorted. Over 95% purity was reached by all sorted populations. In its sample, this clone was seen a few times. The antigen is unknown. The sample has other DNA sequences that encode this CDR3 too. With V trimmed by 3 bases and J by 6 bases, 8 bases remained unmatched. From germline, CDR1 is SGDLS and CDR2 YYNGEE. CDR3 length equals 16 residues.

The receptor was isolated from a woman under 30 in good health. The rearrangement links TRBV9 to TRBJ2-1; 11 positions agree with TRBD2. Sequenced input: central memory CD4+ T cells from blood. CDR3 DNA: TGTGCCAGCAGCGCCCGTAGCGGGAGGGCCTTCAATGAGCAGTTCTTC. Its translation is CASSARSGRAFNEQFF.